Below, 18 T cell receptor beta chains from the same sample are listed, as sequenced in a study of Ad26.COV2.S vaccination and SARS-CoV-2 variants. Only in-frame clones appear in the TCRdb table, and some are missing; sequencing was by immunoSEQ multiplex PCR. The data hold about 390,000 clones, with around 92% observed a single time. This sample's treatment: around 19 received Ad26.COV2.S at low or high dose, single or two shots; a few received placebo; per-sample allocation not given. Sampling was done on day 63 after the first vaccine or placebo injection. This specimen consisted of peripheral blood, obtained in a trial of Ad26.COV2.S vaccine versus placebo. These receptor sequences come from a person aged 18-65 years who received the Ad26.COV2.S COVID-19 vaccine or a placebo.

This clone was detected once. The CDR3 DNA sequence: TGTGCCAGCTCACAGATAAGGGACTTCCCTTCAGGGGAGACCCAGTACTTC. This translates into CASSQIRDFPSGETQYF. This chain connects TRBV18 to TRBJ2-5, with D possibly being TRBD2 (6 bases). The CDR3 covers 17 residues. Trimming removed 4 bases from V and 5 bases from J, with 23 bases in between. The germline V gene has CDR1 KGHSH and CDR2 LQKENI. Using reference TRBV18 and TRBJ2-5 for the parts outside the CDR3, the full variable domain is NAGVMQNPRHLVRRRGQEARLRCSPMKGHSHVYWYRQLPEEGLKFMVYLQKENIIDESGMPKERFSAEFPKEGPSILRIQQVVRGDSAAYFCASSQIRDFPSGETQYFGPGTRLLVL.

The chain recombines TRBV6-2 or TRBV6-3 with TRBJ1-5; weak D call: TRBD1 (5 bases). Between the trimmed V and J ends, which lost 7 bases and 3 bases, there was a span of 16 bases. Germline CDR1 reads MNHEY; CDR2 reads SVGEGT. The CDR3 has 15 amino acids. CDR3 sequence: CASTPGSTYNQPQHF. The CDR3 coding sequence is TGTGCCAGCACCCCAGGGTCCACTTACAATCAGCCCCAGCATTTT.

V is TRBV28 and J is TRBJ2-7, with TRBD1 identical over 8 bases. V shed 1 base, J shed 5 bases, and the junction held 4 bases outside the gene matches. CDR3 length: 14 amino acids. The germline CDR1 and CDR2 sequences are MDHEN and SYDVKM. CDR3 sequence: CASSLSQGAHEQYF. The DNA of the CDR3 is TGTGCCAGCAGTTTATCCCAGGGGGCCCACGAGCAGTACTTC.

The V and J genes are TRBV9 and TRBJ1-5; D unclear. Germline V gene sequence: CDR1 SGDLS, CDR2 YYNGEE. The CDR3 has 13 residues. V was shortened by 0 bases and J by 7 bases, with 8 bases between the two germline ends. The CDR3 DNA reads TGTGCCAGCAGCGTAGACCACGAGCAGCCCCAGCATTTT. The encoded protein is CASSVDHEQPQHF.

The V and J genes are TRBV15 and TRBJ1-1; weak D call: TRBD1 (5 bases). Per the germline V gene, CDR1 is LNHNV and CDR2 is YYDKDF (reference sequence). This CDR3 comprises 16 residues. Trimming removed 0 bases from V and 0 bases from J, with 11 bases in between. CDR3 loop: CATSRDRTLMNTEAFF. Written as DNA, the CDR3 is TGTGCCACCAGCAGAGACCGGACACTCATGAACACTGAAGCTTTCTTT.

The chain has TRBV5-1 and TRBJ1-4; 8 positions match TRBD1. The CDR3 is made up of 15 amino acids. Germline values: CDR1 SGHRS, CDR2 YFSETQ. V dropped 2 bases and J dropped 5; count of bases not matched to a gene: 5. CDR3 region: CASSLRQGQNEKLFF. As DNA, the CDR3 is TGCGCCAGCAGCTTAAGACAGGGGCAGAATGAAAAACTGTTTTTT.

The CDR3 here is CASMGRETQYF. The CDR3 coding sequence is TGTGCCAGCATGGGTCGAGAGACCCAGTACTTC. The chain joins TRBV28 to TRBJ2-5; D gene unclear. CDR3 length equals 11 residues. Germline V CDR1 and CDR2: MDHEN, SYDVKM. The V end lost 7 bases, the J end lost 4 bases, and 7 bases lay between the germline ends.

Only one count was recorded for this clone. The J gene is TRBJ1-2, the V gene TRBV9; D uncertain. V lost 4 bases to trimming and J lost 2 bases, with 18 bases between them. The germline gives CDR1 SGDLS, CDR2 YYNGEE. This CDR3 contains 16 residues. CDR3 sequence (DNA): TGTGCCAGCAGCATAAGCCTCTTAACGGGGAACTATGGCTACACCTTC. Translating gives CASSISLLTGNYGYTF.

The rearrangement links TRBV28 to TRBJ2-3; TRBD2 agrees at 9 bases. Germline-derived CDR1 and CDR2 are MDHEN and SYDVKM. There are 19 residues in the CDR3. V was pared by 5 bases and J by 5 bases, with 20 bases of the junction left unmatched. CDR3 region: CASSGIAGDHNPVQDTQYF. In DNA, the CDR3 is TGTGCCAGCAGTGGCATAGCGGGGGACCACAATCCTGTTCAAGATACGCAGTATTTT. The full variable domain, completed using reference TRBV28 and TRBJ2-3, is DVKVTQSSRYLVKRTGEKVFLECVQDMDHENMFWYRQDPGLGLRLIYFSYDVKMKEKGDIPEGYSVSREKKERFSLILESASTNQTSMYLCASSGIAGDHNPVQDTQYFGPGTRLTVL.

This sequence joins TRBV4-2 and TRBJ2-7; 9 nucleotides align to TRBD2. This CDR3 region has 16 residues. From germline, CDR1 is LGHNA and CDR2 YNFKEQ. The V gene end was trimmed by 0 bases and the J gene end by 3 bases; junction bases not matched to a gene: 6. For the CDR3, the DNA is TGTGCCAGCAGCCAAGATCCCAGCGGGGGGTTCTACGAGCAGTACTTC. Protein: CASSQDPSGGFYEQYF.

The chain has TRBV5-3 and TRBJ1-2; no firm D call. TRBV5-3 is reported as an ORF; its role is uncertain. Deletions cut 6 bases from V and 5 bases from J, with 8 bases between. The CDR3 sequence is 11 residues long. The CDR3 bases are TGTGCCAGAACCTTAGGGTATGGCTACACCTTC. This codes for CARTLGYGYTF.

This clone turned up a few times. The V and J genes are TRBV5-1 and TRBJ2-7, with a possible D match to TRBD1 (6 bases). The CDR3 has 15 residues. V lost 4 bases to trimming and J lost 0 bases, with 14 bases between them. Per the germline V gene, CDR1 is SGHRS and CDR2 is YFSETQ. Here the CDR3 reads CASSEGHKSSYEQYF. CDR3 sequence (DNA): TGCGCCAGCAGCGAGGGACACAAGTCCTCCTACGAGCAGTACTTC.

CDR3 amino acids: CASRDRGTNTGELFF. The CDR3 DNA sequence: TGTGCCAGCAGGGACAGGGGGACGAACACCGGGGAGCTGTTTTTT. The J gene is TRBJ2-2, the V gene TRBV2, with 10 positions matching TRBD1. The CDR3 loop spans 15 amino acids. V shed 6 bases and J 0 bases; nucleotides not matched to a gene: 1. Germline loops: CDR1 SNHLY, CDR2 FYNNEI.

The CDR3 is CANWNLWSFYEQYF. DNA of the CDR3: TGTGCCAACTGGAACCTTTGGTCCTTCTACGAGCAGTACTTC. V gene TRBV11-3 combines with J gene TRBJ2-7; D remains unclear. V lost 10 bases to trimming and J lost 3 bases, with 19 bases between them. This CDR3 has 14 residues. Per germline, CDR1 SGHNT and CDR2 YENEEA.

With regard to this clone: This sample also contains other DNA sequences that code for the same CDR3. The chain employs TRBV7-2 and TRBJ2-5; 13 bases match TRBD2. Germline V gives CDR1 SGHTA, CDR2 FQGNSA. V lost 5 bases, J lost 0 bases, and 3 bases stayed unmatched. The CDR3 spans 16 residues. The CDR3 bases are TGTGCCAGCAGCCTGACTAGCGGGGGGTACCAAGAGACCCAGTACTTC. Translating gives CASSLTSGGYQETQYF.

J is TRBJ1-2 and V is TRBV25-1; no firm D call. Germline CDR1 reads MGHDK; CDR2 reads SYGVNS. The CDR3 extends over 11 amino acids. Trimming removed 3 bases at V and 8 bases at J, with 7 bases between. CDR3 nucleotides: TGTGCCAGCAGTGAGGGTGGAGGCTACACCTTC. This translates into CASSEGGGYTF.

This clone was recorded once. The chain couples TRBV29-1 to TRBJ2-7; 10 bases agree with TRBD1. The CDR3 spans 13 residues. CDR1 and CDR2 (germline): SQVTM, ANQGSEA. The V segment lost 1 base and the J segment 7 bases; nucleotides outside the gene matches: 4. CDR3 nucleotide sequence: TGCAGCGTTGAAGGGGACAGGGGTTCGGAGCAGTACTTC. It encodes CSVEGDRGSEQYF.

The chain employs TRBV7-2 and TRBJ2-7, with no clear D. V was shortened by 5 bases and J by 1 base, with 12 bases between the two germline ends. CDR1 and CDR2 (germline): SGHTA, FQGNSA. CDR3 size: 14 residues. The DNA of the CDR3 is TGTGCCAGCAGCCACACGAAGGGATCCTACGAGCAGTACTTC. This encodes CASSHTKGSYEQYF.